These 23 T cell receptor beta chains were all obtained from the same sample, sequenced in a study of cytomegalovirus exposure and HLA in healthy donors. The PCR employed 60 Vbeta primers together with 13 Jbeta primers. Sequencing was performed with immunoSEQ multiplex PCR; in TCRdb, only in-frame clones are kept and a portion is missing. Among about 190,000 clones listed, over 70% were seen once. Material for sequencing was PBMCs. These receptors were collected from a man in his thirties or forties in good health and CMV-seronegative.

This CDR3 is CASSLAGGIRNEQFF. CDR3 in DNA: TGTGCCAGCAGCCTCGCGGGAGGGATTAGGAATGAGCAGTTCTTC. V gene TRBV5-5 combines with J gene TRBJ2-1; TRBD2 matches 9 bases. V lost 4 bases to trimming and J lost 7 bases; unmatched junction nucleotides: 9. Germline V lookup: CDR1 SGHKS, CDR2 YYEKEE (reference sequence). There are 15 residues in the CDR3.

The chain has TRBV28 and TRBJ2-7; D is unresolved. Germline CDR1 MDHEN, CDR2 SYDVKM. V was clipped by 7 bases and J by 3 bases, with 16 bases between them. CDR3 length equals 14 residues. DNA for the CDR3: TGTGCCAGCACCATTAGGCGGAGTGGCTACGAGCAGTACTTC. Protein sequence: CASTIRRSGYEQYF.

The chain employs TRBV28 and TRBJ1-1; 8 nucleotides align to TRBD1. Germline CDR1 MDHEN, CDR2 SYDVKM. This CDR3 has 16 amino acids. V shed 5 bases, J shed 5 bases, and the junction held 13 bases outside the gene matches. The DNA of the CDR3 is TGTGCCAGCAGTACCTCAATCCAGGGGGCTGGTACTGAAGCTTTCTTT. This codes for CASSTSIQGAGTEAFF.

This clone was counted a few times. The chain joins TRBV19 to TRBJ1-5; TRBD1 matches at 7 bases. CDR3 length equals 14 residues. From germline, CDR1 is LNHDA and CDR2 SQIVND (reference sequence). V lost 8 bases, J lost 0 bases, and 4 bases stayed unmatched. In nucleotides, the CDR3 is TGTGCCAGTCAGTACAGGGGTAGCAATCAGCCCCAGCATTTT. This gives the protein CASQYRGSNQPQHF.

The chain couples TRBV7-9 to TRBJ2-5; TRBD1 matches at 8 bases. The J call may be faulty, since TRBJ2-7 better matches the DNA end. The CDR3 runs to 13 residues. Germline CDR1 and CDR2: SEHNR and FQNEAQ (reference sequence). CDR3 coding DNA: TGTGCCAGCAGCGGGGCAGGGGGCCACGAGCAGTACTTC. It yields the protein CASSGAGGHEQYF.

The CDR3 spells CASSLTLSTRLGNEQFF. The CDR3 nucleotides are TGCGCCAGCAGCCTGACCCTTTCTACTAGGTTAGGTAATGAGCAGTTCTTC. The chain links TRBV5-1 to TRBJ2-1; D may be TRBD2 (5 bases). Germline V CDR1 and CDR2: SGHRS, YFSETQ. The V end was cut by 4 bases, the J end by 7 bases, with 24 bases between. The CDR3 sequence is 17 residues long. The whole variable domain, remainder taken from reference TRBV5-1 and TRBJ2-1, is KAGVTQTPRYLIKTRGQQVTLSCSPISGHRSVSWYQQTPGQGLQFLFEYFSETQRNKGNFPGRFSGRQFSNSRSEMNVSTLELGDSALYLCASSLTLSTRLGNEQFFGPGTRLTVL.

The chain links TRBV15 to TRBJ2-5, with D possibly TRBD1 on 6 matching bases. V dropped 3 bases and J dropped 2 bases, with 10 bases sitting between them. Germline V gives CDR1 LNHNV, CDR2 YYDKDF (reference sequence). There are 14 residues in the CDR3. This CDR3 reads CATSSRTAQETQYF. CDR3 DNA: TGTGCCACCAGCAGTAGGACAGCTCAAGAGACCCAGTACTTC.

CDR3 sequence reads: CASSPPRREGHHEQFF. The CDR3 bases are TGTGCCAGCAGCCCTCCCCGGCGGGAGGGCCACCATGAGCAGTTCTTC. The genes are TRBV7-9 and TRBJ2-1; 9 bases match TRBD2. The CDR3 length is 16 residues. Looked up from germline, CDR1 is SEHNR and CDR2 is FQNEAQ (reference sequence). Germline trimming cut 5 bases from V and 8 bases from J; bases unmatched to any gene: 13. Full variable domain (rest looked up from reference TRBV7-9 and TRBJ2-1): DTGVSQNPRHKITKRGQNVTFRCDPISEHNRLYWYRQTLGQGPEFLTYFQNEAQLEKSRLLSDRFSAERPKGSFSTLEIQRTEQGDSAMYLCASSPPRREGHHEQFFGPGTRLTVL.

The chain links TRBV27 to TRBJ1-1; 7 bases align to TRBD1. The germline CDR1 and CDR2 sequences are MNHEY and SMNVEV (reference sequence). This CDR3 spans 14 amino acids. V lost 0 bases, J lost 8 bases, and 6 bases stayed unmatched. The CDR3 sequence: CASSLSMTGQEAFF. CDR3 DNA sequence: TGTGCCAGCAGTTTATCGATGACAGGGCAGGAAGCTTTCTTT.

The V call is TRBV28, the J call TRBJ2-3; D remains unclear. Per germline, CDR1 MDHEN and CDR2 SYDVKM. V dropped 3 bases and J dropped 4 bases, with 8 bases sitting between them. The CDR3 sequence is 13 residues long. The DNA of the CDR3 is TGTGCCAGCAGTTTGTCGGGTTCAGATACGCAGTATTTT. Its translation is CASSLSGSDTQYF. Combining the CDR3 with reference TRBV28 and TRBJ2-3 gives the whole variable domain DVKVTQSSRYLVKRTGEKVFLECVQDMDHENMFWYRQDPGLGLRLIYFSYDVKMKEKGDIPEGYSVSREKKERFSLILESASTNQTSMYLCASSLSGSDTQYFGPGTRLTVL.

The rearrangement links TRBV6-6 to TRBJ2-7; 9 positions agree with TRBD1. V lost 2 bases, J lost 4 bases, and 3 bases stayed unmatched. The CDR3 has 14 residues. CDR1 MNHNY and CDR2 SVGAGI come from the germline V gene (reference sequence). The CDR3 spells CASSYGTGMYEQYF. As DNA, the CDR3 is TGTGCCAGCAGTTACGGGACAGGGATGTACGAGCAGTACTTC.

The chain couples TRBV15 to TRBJ1-5; D remains ambiguous. CDR1 is LNHNV, CDR2 YYDKDF, per germline (reference sequence). V was trimmed by 8 bases and J by 0 bases, leaving 11 bases between them. The CDR3 totals 14 residues. The CDR3 sequence: CATSGVYSNQPQHF. CDR3 nucleotides: TGTGCCACCTCGGGAGTCTATAGCAATCAGCCCCAGCATTTT. The complete variable domain, with remaining parts taken from reference TRBV15 and TRBJ1-5, reads DAMVIQNPRYQVTQFGKPVTLSCSQTLNHNVMYWYQQKSSQAPKLLFHYYDKDFNNEADTPDNFQSRRPNTSFCFLDIRSPGLGDTAMYLCATSGVYSNQPQHFGDGTRLSIL.

V and J are TRBV14 and TRBJ1-1, with D hard to call. Per the germline V gene, CDR1 is SGHDN and CDR2 is FVKESK. CDR3 length: 16 amino acids. Trimming cost V 2 bases and J 4 bases, with 17 bases left between them. DNA of the CDR3: TGTGCCAGCAGCCAATCGGTTCCCGGCGGTAGCACTGAAGCTTTCTTT. Its translation: CASSQSVPGGSTEAFF. The whole variable domain, remainder taken from reference TRBV14 and TRBJ1-1, is EAGVTQFPSHSVIEKGQTVTLRCDPISGHDNLYWYRRVMGKEIKFLLHFVKESKQDESGMPNNRFLAERTGGTYSTLKVQPAELEDSGVYFCASSQSVPGGSTEAFFGQGTRLTVV.

This clone has just one count. The chain employs TRBV2 and TRBJ2-7, with 9 bases lining up with TRBD1. Per the germline V gene, CDR1 is SNHLY and CDR2 is FYNNEI. J gave up 1 base and V 5 bases, and 6 bases lay outside the gene matches. This CDR3 has 15 amino acids. Here the CDR3 DNA reads TGTGCCAGCAGTACACAGGGGGCGCTTTCCTACGAGCAGTACTTC. This gives the protein CASSTQGALSYEQYF. Together with reference TRBV2 and TRBJ2-7, the CDR3 gives the full variable domain: EPEVTQTPSHQVTQMGQEVILRCVPISNHLYFYWYRQILGQKVEFLVSFYNNEISEKSEIFDDQFSVERPDGSNFTLKIRSTKLEDSAMYFCASSTQGALSYEQYFGPGTRLTVT.

This sequence joins TRBV27 and TRBJ2-1, with TRBD1 matching over 8 bases. The germline CDR1 and CDR2 sequences are MNHEY and SMNVEV (reference sequence). V was pared by 2 bases and J by 4 bases, with 4 bases of the junction left unmatched. The CDR3 is 15 amino acids. The CDR3 protein is CASSLGQGEYNEQFF. The CDR3 DNA is TGTGCCAGCAGTTTAGGACAGGGAGAATACAATGAGCAGTTCTTC.

This clone turned up a few times. This chain connects TRBV18 to TRBJ2-3; TRBD2 matches at 8 bases. The V gene end was trimmed by 2 bases and the J gene end by 0 bases; junction bases not matched to a gene: 10. Looked up from germline, CDR1 is KGHSH and CDR2 is LQKENI. This CDR3 is 18 amino acids long. CDR3 residues: CASSPLVSERGSTDTQYF. The CDR3 DNA sequence: TGTGCCAGCTCACCATTAGTGTCCGAGCGGGGGAGCACAGATACGCAGTATTTT. The variable domain in full, completed from reference TRBV18 and TRBJ2-3, reads NAGVMQNPRHLVRRRGQEARLRCSPMKGHSHVYWYRQLPEEGLKFMVYLQKENIIDESGMPKERFSAEFPKEGPSILRIQQVVRGDSAAYFCASSPLVSERGSTDTQYFGPGTRLTVL.

The gene calls are TRBV6-1 and TRBJ2-7, with 7 bases that match TRBD2. With 1 base clipped from V and 0 bases from J, the junction kept 3 bases outside the gene matches. Germline V gene lookup returns CDR1 MNHNS and CDR2 SASEGT. The CDR3 totals 15 residues. The CDR3 DNA follows: TGTGCCAGCAGTGAAGGCGGGGGTAGCTCCTACGAGCAGTACTTC. This encodes CASSEGGGSSYEQYF.

The CDR3 bases are TGTGCCAGCAGCGGGACTAGCGGGATTGGGCGGCAGTATTTT. Its translation: CASSGTSGIGRQYF. The rearrangement uses TRBV6-5 and TRBJ2-3; TRBD2 agrees at 13 bases. CDR3 length: 14 residues. The V gene's germline CDR1 is MNHEY and CDR2 SVGAGI. V shed 6 bases, J shed 11 bases, and the junction held 8 bases outside the gene matches.

This clone was counted only a few times. This chain's CDR3 is CASSPFTWEGYTF. The CDR3, as DNA: TGTGCCAGCAGCCCGTTTACCTGGGAGGGCTACACCTTC. The chain recombines TRBV5-4 with TRBJ1-2; D gene uncertain. The germline V and J ends were trimmed by 4 bases and 8 bases, with 15 bases remaining between them. The CDR3 is made up of 13 amino acids. Germline V gene lookup returns CDR1 SGHNT and CDR2 YYREEE (reference sequence).

The chain employs TRBV18 and TRBJ1-4; D is undetermined. The CDR3 totals 13 residues. Germline values: CDR1 KGHSH, CDR2 LQKENI. The V and J ends lost 2 bases and 8 bases respectively, with 9 bases between them. The DNA for the CDR3 is TGTGCCAGCTCACCATCGAGAGCAGAAAAACTGTTTTTT. Translation: CASSPSRAEKLFF.

This chain connects TRBV5-5 to TRBJ2-7; D possibly corresponds to TRBD1 (5 bases). This CDR3 spans 15 amino acids. Per germline, CDR1 SGHKS and CDR2 YYEKEE (reference sequence). Trimming took 4 bases from V and 4 from J, leaving 18 bases between them. CDR3 in amino acids: CASSQGRVVGYEQYF. The CDR3, as DNA: TGTGCCAGCAGCCAGGGCAGGGTCGTTGGTTACGAGCAGTACTTC.

This rearrangement joins TRBV28 to TRBJ2-5; perhaps TRBD2 as D (5 bases). V was clipped by 1 base and J by 2 bases, with 8 bases between them. The CDR3 length is 14 residues. Germline V gene lookup returns CDR1 MDHEN and CDR2 SYDVKM. CDR3 in amino acids: CASSLSAGQETQYF. CDR3 DNA sequence: TGTGCCAGCAGTTTATCGGCGGGTCAAGAGACCCAGTACTTC.

V usage is TRBV6-6 and J usage is TRBJ2-4; 8 bases match TRBD1. Germline CDR1 MNHNY, CDR2 SVGAGI (reference sequence). Germline trimming cut 7 bases from V and 6 bases from J; bases unmatched to any gene: 8. This CDR3 is built from 14 residues. CDR3 nucleotides: TGTGCCAGCATCATATCAGGACAGGGAAACATTCAGTACTTC. Its protein is CASIISGQGNIQYF.